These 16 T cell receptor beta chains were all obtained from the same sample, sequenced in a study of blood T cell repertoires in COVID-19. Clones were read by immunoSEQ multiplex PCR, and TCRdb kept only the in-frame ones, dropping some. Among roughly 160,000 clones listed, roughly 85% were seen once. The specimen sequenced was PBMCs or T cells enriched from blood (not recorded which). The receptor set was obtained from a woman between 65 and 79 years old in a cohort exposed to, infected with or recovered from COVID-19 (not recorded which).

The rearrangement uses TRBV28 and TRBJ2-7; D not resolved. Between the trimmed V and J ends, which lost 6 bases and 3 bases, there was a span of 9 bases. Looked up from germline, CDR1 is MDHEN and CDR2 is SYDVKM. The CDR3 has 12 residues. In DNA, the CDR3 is TGTGCCAGCAGCACCCTAAACTACGAGCAGTACTTC. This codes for CASSTLNYEQYF.

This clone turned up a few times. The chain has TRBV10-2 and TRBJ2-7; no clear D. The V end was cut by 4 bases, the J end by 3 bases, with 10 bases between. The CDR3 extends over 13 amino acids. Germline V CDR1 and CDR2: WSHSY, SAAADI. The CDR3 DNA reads TGCGCCAGCAGTGCGAGTCGAGACTACGAGCAGTACTTC. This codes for CASSASRDYEQYF.

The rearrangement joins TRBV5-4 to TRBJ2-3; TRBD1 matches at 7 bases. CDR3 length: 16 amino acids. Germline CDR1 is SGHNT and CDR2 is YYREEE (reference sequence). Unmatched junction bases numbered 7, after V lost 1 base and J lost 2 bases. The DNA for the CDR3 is TGTGCCAGCAGCTTGCGGCGTACAGGGGACACAGATACGCAGTATTTT. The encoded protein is CASSLRRTGDTDTQYF. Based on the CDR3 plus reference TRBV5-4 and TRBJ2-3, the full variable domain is ETGVTQSPTHLIKTRGQQVTLRCSSQSGHNTVSWYQQALGQGPQFIFQYYREEENGRGNFPPRFSGLQFPNYSSELNVNALELDDSALYLCASSLRRTGDTDTQYFGPGTRLTVL.

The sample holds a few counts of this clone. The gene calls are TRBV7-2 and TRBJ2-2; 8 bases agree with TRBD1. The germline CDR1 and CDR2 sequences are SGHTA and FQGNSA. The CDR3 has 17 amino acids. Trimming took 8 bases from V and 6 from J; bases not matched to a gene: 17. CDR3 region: CASRKRGDRSAAGELFF. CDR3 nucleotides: TGTGCCAGCCGAAAGAGGGGGGACAGGTCGGCTGCCGGGGAGCTGTTTTTT.

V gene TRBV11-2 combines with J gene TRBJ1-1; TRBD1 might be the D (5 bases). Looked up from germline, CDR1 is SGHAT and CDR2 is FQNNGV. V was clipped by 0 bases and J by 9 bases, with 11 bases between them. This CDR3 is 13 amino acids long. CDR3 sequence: CASSLDRVGQAFF. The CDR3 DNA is TGTGCCAGCAGCTTAGACAGGGTAGGACAAGCTTTCTTT. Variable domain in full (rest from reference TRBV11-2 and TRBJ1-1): EAGVAQSPRYKIIEKRQSVAFWCNPISGHATLYWYQQILGQGPKLLIQFQNNGVVDDSQLPKDRFSAERLKGVDSTLKIQPAKLEDSAVYLCASSLDRVGQAFFGQGTRLTVV.

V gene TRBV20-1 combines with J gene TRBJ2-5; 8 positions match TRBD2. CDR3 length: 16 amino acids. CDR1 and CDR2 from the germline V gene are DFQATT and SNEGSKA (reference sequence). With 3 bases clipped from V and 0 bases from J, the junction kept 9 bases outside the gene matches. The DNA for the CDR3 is TGCAGTGCTAGTGGAACGACTAGCGAAAACCAAGAGACCCAGTACTTC. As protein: CSASGTTSENQETQYF.

This CDR3 reads CASSSLELNQPQHF. Here the CDR3 DNA reads TGTGCCAGCAGTTCCCTAGAACTTAATCAGCCCCAGCATTTT. The rearrangement links TRBV27 to TRBJ1-5; D is undetermined. Germline lookup yields CDR1 MNHEY and CDR2 SMNVEV (reference sequence). This CDR3 comprises 14 residues. Trimming left V 4 bases short and J 4 bases short, with 11 bases between.

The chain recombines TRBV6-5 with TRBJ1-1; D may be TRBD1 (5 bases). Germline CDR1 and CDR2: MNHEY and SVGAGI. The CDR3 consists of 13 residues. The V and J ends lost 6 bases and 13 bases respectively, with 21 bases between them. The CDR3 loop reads CASSAGPAPGFFF. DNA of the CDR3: TGTGCCAGCAGCGCGGGACCCGCACCTGGGTTTTTCTTT.

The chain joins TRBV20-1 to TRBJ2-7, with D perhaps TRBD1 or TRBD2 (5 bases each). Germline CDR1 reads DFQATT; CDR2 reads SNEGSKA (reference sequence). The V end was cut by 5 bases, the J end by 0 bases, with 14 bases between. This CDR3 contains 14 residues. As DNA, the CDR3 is TGCAGTGCTCGTGGGGGAGCGAGCTCCTACGAGCAGTACTTC. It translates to CSARGGASSYEQYF.

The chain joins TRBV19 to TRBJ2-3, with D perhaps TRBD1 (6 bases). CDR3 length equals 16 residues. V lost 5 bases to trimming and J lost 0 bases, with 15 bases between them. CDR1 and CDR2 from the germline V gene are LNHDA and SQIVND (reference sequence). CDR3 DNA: TGTGCCAGTAGTCTCGCCGGGACATCTAGCACAGATACGCAGTATTTT. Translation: CASSLAGTSSTDTQYF. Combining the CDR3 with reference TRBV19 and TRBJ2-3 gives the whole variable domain DGGITQSPKYLFRKEGQNVTLSCEQNLNHDAMYWYRQDPGQGLRLIYYSQIVNDFQKGDIAEGYSVSREKKESFPLTVTSAQKNPTAFYLCASSLAGTSSTDTQYFGPGTRLTVL.

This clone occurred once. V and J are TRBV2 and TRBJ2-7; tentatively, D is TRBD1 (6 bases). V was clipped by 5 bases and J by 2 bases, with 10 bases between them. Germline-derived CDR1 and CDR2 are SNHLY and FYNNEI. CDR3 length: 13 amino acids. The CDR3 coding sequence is TGTGCCAGCAGTCGGGACACTACCTACGAGCAGTACTTC. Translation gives CASSRDTTYEQYF.

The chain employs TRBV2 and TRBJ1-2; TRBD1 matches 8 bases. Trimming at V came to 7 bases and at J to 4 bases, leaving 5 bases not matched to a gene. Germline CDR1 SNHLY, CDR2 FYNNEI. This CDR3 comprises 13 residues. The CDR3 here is CASKGGTGYGYTF. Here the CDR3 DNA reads TGTGCCAGCAAAGGCGGGACAGGCTATGGCTACACCTTC. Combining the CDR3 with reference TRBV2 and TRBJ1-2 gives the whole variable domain EPEVTQTPSHQVTQMGQEVILRCVPISNHLYFYWYRQILGQKVEFLVSFYNNEISEKSEIFDDQFSVERPDGSNFTLKIRSTKLEDSAMYFCASKGGTGYGYTFGSGTRLTVV.

In DNA, the CDR3 is TGCAGCGTTGAAGTCCTAGCGGGTTCCGGGGAGACCCAGTACTTC. Translated, it gives CSVEVLAGSGETQYF. This chain connects TRBV29-1 to TRBJ2-5; 8 bases fit TRBD2. Germline V gene data show CDR1 as SQVTM and CDR2 as ANQGSEA. The CDR3 spans 15 residues. J was trimmed by 5 bases and V by 1 base; bases with no gene match: 9.

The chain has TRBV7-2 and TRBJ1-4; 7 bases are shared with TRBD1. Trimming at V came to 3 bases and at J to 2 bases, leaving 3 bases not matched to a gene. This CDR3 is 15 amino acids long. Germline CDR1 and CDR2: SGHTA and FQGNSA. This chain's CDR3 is CASSFQTGTNEKLFF. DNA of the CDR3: TGTGCCAGCAGCTTCCAGACAGGGACTAATGAAAAACTGTTTTTT. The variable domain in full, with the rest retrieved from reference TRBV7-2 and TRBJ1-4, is GAGVSQSPSNKVTEKGKDVELRCDPISGHTALYWYRQSLGQGLEFLIYFQGNSAPDKSGLPSDRFSAERTGGSVSTLTIQRTQQEDSAVYLCASSFQTGTNEKLFFGSGTQLSVL.

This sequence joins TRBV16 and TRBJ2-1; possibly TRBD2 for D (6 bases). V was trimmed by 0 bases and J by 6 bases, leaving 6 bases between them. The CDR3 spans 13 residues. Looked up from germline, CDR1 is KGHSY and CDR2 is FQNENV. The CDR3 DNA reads TGTGCCAGCAGCCAATCGGGGGGCAATGAGCAGTTCTTC. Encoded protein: CASSQSGGNEQFF.

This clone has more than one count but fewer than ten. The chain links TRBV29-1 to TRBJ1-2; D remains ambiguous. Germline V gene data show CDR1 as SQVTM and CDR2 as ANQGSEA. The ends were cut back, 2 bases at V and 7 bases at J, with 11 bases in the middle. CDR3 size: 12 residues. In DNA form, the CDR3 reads TGCAGCGTTGAAATGTTGAGCTCTGGCTACACCTTC. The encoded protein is CSVEMLSSGYTF.